Sequencing of this T cell receptor beta chain was carried out in a study of cytomegalovirus exposure and HLA in healthy donors. General study points: In a later analysis, a genetic analysis reported fewer productive-TCR N-insertions in an Asian-associated ancestry cluster than the cohort average. Previously analyzed data showed that most TCR beta V segments were productive at a frequency of about 87% or about 30%. Analysis was performed later, and it showed HLA-associated TCR beta chains to be more clonally expanded than equally common others.

This CDR3 has 15 residues. CDR1 is SGHRS and CDR2 is YFSETQ in the germline V gene. V was pared by 4 bases and J by 5 bases, with 7 bases of the junction left unmatched. This clone showed up just once. The antigen is undetermined. PCR amplification relied on 60 Vbeta primers (plus 13 Jbeta primers). Profiling relied on immunoSEQ multiplex PCR, and the TCRdb table lists in-frame clones only, not all of them. The sample holds 150,000 or so clones, roughly 65% seen once. The specimen was PBMCs. The chain has TRBV5-1 and TRBJ1-1; 11 bases line up with TRBD1. The receptor was derived from a man younger than 35 in good health and CMV-seropositive. CDR3 nucleotides: TGCGCCAGCAGCCAGGGGACAGGGGGAGGGACTGAAGCTTTCTTT. It encodes CASSQGTGGGTEAFF.